The 12 T cell receptor beta chains listed next were all sequenced from one sample in a study of Ad26.COV2.S vaccination and SARS-CoV-2 variants. This sample's treatment: around 19 received Ad26.COV2.S at low or high dose, single or two shots; about 5 received placebo; per-sample allocation not given. Vaccine and placebo recipients were sampled on day 63 after the first injection. Method: immunoSEQ multiplex PCR; TCRdb's copy keeps in-frame clones and lacks some. Of almost 400,000 clones in the sample, 89% were seen once. This specimen was peripheral blood, taken in a trial of Ad26.COV2.S vaccine versus placebo. These receptors were obtained from a person between 18 and 60 years old who received the Ad26.COV2.S COVID-19 vaccine or a placebo.

The chain joins TRBV5-1 to TRBJ2-7; 8 bases match TRBD2. With 0 bases clipped from V and 3 bases from J, the junction kept 11 bases outside the gene matches. CDR1 is SGHRS, CDR2 YFSETQ, per germline. There are 17 residues in the CDR3. The CDR3 DNA follows: TGCGCCAGCAGCTTGGTGCTAGCGGGTGCCCCGGGCTACGAGCAGTACTTC. It codes for CASSLVLAGAPGYEQYF.

The chain joins TRBV4-3 to TRBJ1-2; D is possibly TRBD1 (5 bases). The CDR3 totals 15 residues. Trimming stripped 0 bases from V and 3 bases from J, with 11 bases between. Per germline, CDR1 LGHNA and CDR2 YSLEER. CDR3 sequence reads: CASSQDLGADYGYTF. CDR3 nucleotides: TGCGCCAGCAGCCAAGATTTAGGGGCAGACTATGGCTACACCTTC.

The chain recombines TRBV30 with TRBJ1-1, with D tentatively TRBD1 (5 bases). V gave up 2 bases and J gave up 4 bases, with 11 bases separating them. This CDR3 comprises 13 residues. From germline, CDR1 is GTSNPN and CDR2 SVGIG (reference sequence). Here the CDR3 reads CAWSKEGSTEAFF. DNA of the CDR3: TGTGCCTGGAGTAAAGAGGGGAGCACTGAAGCTTTCTTT.

This chain links TRBV7-6 with TRBJ2-5; TRBD1 or TRBD2 may be the D gene (5 bases each). Germline lookup yields CDR1 SGHVS and CDR2 FNYEAQ. Trimming stripped 1 base from V and 3 bases from J, with 12 bases between. The CDR3 consists of 15 residues. The CDR3, as DNA: TGTGCCAGCAGCTTAGAGGGGACGGCTGAAGAGACCCAGTACTTC. It is translated as CASSLEGTAEETQYF.

This rearrangement joins TRBV11-3 to TRBJ2-1; D unresolved. Trimming took off 1 base at V and 0 bases at J, with 13 bases between the two ends. CDR3 length: 17 residues. The germline V gene has CDR1 SGHNT and CDR2 YENEEA. The CDR3 loop is CASSLGVAESSYNEQFF. The CDR3, as DNA: TGTGCCAGCAGCTTAGGGGTGGCGGAAAGCTCCTACAATGAGCAGTTCTTC. Based on the CDR3 plus reference TRBV11-3 and TRBJ2-1, the full variable domain is EAGVVQSPRYKIIEKKQPVAFWCNPISGHNTLYWYLQNLGQGPELLIRYENEEAVDDSQLPKDRFSAERLKGVDSTLKIQPAELGDSAVYLCASSLGVAESSYNEQFFGPGTRLTVL.

The chain uses TRBV7-6 and TRBJ2-5, with no clear D. The length of the CDR3 is 13 residues. V lost 4 bases and J 5 bases, leaving 11 bases between the germline ends. Germline loops: CDR1 SGHVS, CDR2 FNYEAQ. CDR3: CASSSTRVETQYF. CDR3 in DNA: TGTGCCAGCAGCTCGACTCGAGTGGAGACCCAGTACTTC.

This clone was observed a single time. V and J are TRBV7-9 and TRBJ1-2, with 9 bases lining up with TRBD1. With V trimmed by 5 bases and J by 4 bases, 14 bases remained unmatched. Germline-derived CDR1 and CDR2 are SEHNR and FQNEAQ (reference sequence). The CDR3 contains 17 residues. Here the CDR3 reads CASSMDRGGAITYGYTF. The DNA of the CDR3 is TGTGCCAGCAGCATGGACAGGGGAGGGGCCATTACCTATGGCTACACCTTC.

This chain links TRBV5-5 with TRBJ1-4; maybe TRBD1 (5 bases). V was trimmed by 2 bases and J by 7 bases, leaving 9 bases between them. Germline values: CDR1 SGHKS, CDR2 YYEKEE (reference sequence). This CDR3 is built from 13 residues. DNA of the CDR3: TGTGCCAGCAGCTTAGGACATTTTGAAAAACTGTTTTTT. It codes for CASSLGHFEKLFF.

The chain carries TRBV7-8 and TRBJ1-5; D perhaps matches TRBD1 (5 bases). Per germline, CDR1 SGHVS and CDR2 FQNEAQ. This CDR3 has 16 residues. Trimming removed 2 bases from V and 1 base from J, with 12 bases in between. The chain's CDR3 is CASSLPGRESNQPQHF. In DNA form, the CDR3 reads TGTGCCAGCAGCTTACCGGGACGGGAAAGCAATCAGCCCCAGCATTTT.

This clone has just one count. V gene TRBV19 combines with J gene TRBJ1-4; D gene ambiguous. The germline V and J ends were trimmed by 10 bases and 6 bases, with 15 bases remaining between them. This CDR3 spans 13 amino acids. The germline gives CDR1 LNHDA, CDR2 SQIVND (reference sequence). The CDR3 protein is CATYRGGDEKLFF. The CDR3 nucleotides read TGTGCCACTTACCGCGGCGGGGATGAAAAACTGTTTTTT.

This clone was detected once. This same CDR3 is encoded by further DNA sequences in the sample. The chain links TRBV20-1 to TRBJ2-7; 7 bases line up with TRBD2. Germline V gene lookup returns CDR1 DFQATT and CDR2 SNEGSKA (reference sequence). With 5 bases clipped from V and 3 bases from J, the junction kept 1 base outside the gene matches. The CDR3 is 11 residues long. CDR3 protein: CSAWGGYEQYF. As DNA, the CDR3 is TGCAGTGCTTGGGGGGGCTACGAGCAGTACTTC.

The genes are TRBV5-1 and TRBJ2-3; 7 nucleotides align to TRBD1. CDR3 length: 14 amino acids. The J segment lost 2 bases and the V segment lost 5 bases, leaving 5 bases of the junction unmatched. The V gene's germline CDR1 is SGHRS and CDR2 YFSETQ. The CDR3 loop reads CASSYDRATDTQYF. DNA for the CDR3: TGCGCCAGCAGTTACGACAGGGCCACAGATACGCAGTATTTT.